Included here is one T cell receptor (beta chain) sequence, with context. This sample was included in a study of blood T cell repertoires in COVID-19. In the study overall: The origin of the acute and convalescent COVID-19 samples was the United States, Italy and Spain. T cells, B-cell-depleted T cells, or PBMCs provided the cDNA or gDNA that served as material.

Germline CDR1 and CDR2: MNHNS and SASEGT. The CDR3 totals 15 residues. The ends lost 2 bases at V and 0 bases at J; junction bases unmatched: 1. In the study's own analysis: Amplification from reference gene primers served as the basis for estimated nucleated cell counts. Assay used: immunoSEQ multiplex PCR; TCRdb lists only in-frame clones, some missing. The V and J calls and clone size come from that table; D and trimming were worked out from the DNA. The data hold around 130,000 clones, with about 85% observed a single time. What was sequenced was peripheral blood. The sequence came from a man aged 60 to 75 with acute or convalescent COVID-19. The chain couples TRBV6-1 to TRBJ2-3; 8 positions agree with TRBD2. The CDR3, as DNA: TGTGCCAGCAGTGAACTAGCGGGTAGCACAGATACGCAGTATTTT. Translated: CASSELAGSTDTQYF.